This is a list of T cell receptor beta chains from one sample in a study of a mutant IDH1 vaccine in newly diagnosed glioma. Measured with immunoSEQ multiplex PCR; TCRdb has only the in-frame clones, and not every one. The repertoire holds about 83,000 clones, with approximately 80% as singletons. Antigen specificity for these receptors is unknown. The source was PBMCs, collected from a glioma patient whose treatment included an IDH1 peptide vaccine. The receptor source for this set is a man aged 35-49 years with glioma. The CDR3 runs from the conserved cysteine through the conserved F or W. A D gene is named only where the DNA matches it firmly. Expanded clones are given a class, and other clones once, few, many or no size at all.

abundance: NA
j_gene: TRBJ2-5
d_gene: NA
v_gene: TRBV18
CDR3aa: CASSPSGAGETQYF
CDR3nt: TGTGCCAGCTCACCCTCGGGGGCGGGCGAGACCCAGTACTTC

abundance: NA
j_gene: TRBJ1-2
d_gene: NA
v_gene: TRBV7-2
CDR3aa: CASSLMDYGYTF
CDR3nt: TGTGCCAGCAGCTTGATGGACTATGGCTACACCTTC

abundance: NA
j_gene: TRBJ1-3
d_gene: NA
v_gene: TRBV4-1
CDR3aa: CASSQGPWGLRLAGNTIYF
CDR3nt: TGCGCCAGCAGCCAGGGTCCCTGGGGACTCCGGCTGGCTGGAAACACCATATATTTT

abundance: NA
j_gene: TRBJ2-5
d_gene: TRBD1
v_gene: TRBV7-2
CDR3aa: CASSRQGAQETQYF
CDR3nt: TGTGCCAGCAGCAGACAGGGGGCTCAAGAGACCCAGTACTTC

abundance: few
j_gene: TRBJ2-3
d_gene: TRBD2
v_gene: TRBV19
CDR3aa: CASSIEGALGTSHTDTQYF
CDR3nt: TGTGCCAGTAGTATAGAAGGCGCCCTCGGGACTAGCCACACAGATACGCAGTATTTT

abundance: NA
j_gene: TRBJ1-2
d_gene: TRBD1
v_gene: TRBV6-6
CDR3aa: CASSYSTGGYTF
CDR3nt: TGTGCCAGCAGTTACTCGACAGGGGGCTACACCTTC

abundance: NA
j_gene: TRBJ1-5
d_gene: NA
v_gene: TRBV6-5
CDR3aa: CASSYSAILNQPQHF
CDR3nt: TGTGCCAGCAGTTACTCGGCGATACTCAATCAGCCCCAGCATTTT

abundance: NA
j_gene: TRBJ2-1
d_gene: TRBD2
v_gene: TRBV28
CDR3aa: CASSPGLAVYNEQFF
CDR3nt: TGTGCCAGCAGTCCGGGACTAGCGGTATACAATGAGCAGTTCTTC

abundance: NA
j_gene: TRBJ2-2
d_gene: NA
v_gene: TRBV15
CDR3aa: CATSETRGRAGELFF
CDR3nt: TGTGCCACCAGCGAAACTAGAGGGAGAGCCGGGGAGCTGTTTTTT

abundance: NA
j_gene: TRBJ1-2
d_gene: NA
v_gene: TRBV7-2
CDR3aa: CASSLARSYGYTF
CDR3nt: TGTGCCAGCAGCTTAGCGCGCAGCTATGGCTACACCTTC

abundance: NA
j_gene: TRBJ2-5
d_gene: NA
v_gene: TRBV13
CDR3aa: CASSFQTGTQYF
CDR3nt: TGTGCCAGCAGCTTCCAAACAGGGACCCAGTACTTC

abundance: NA
j_gene: TRBJ1-5
d_gene: TRBD1
v_gene: TRBV7-2
CDR3aa: CASSADGPRTGPKQPQHF
CDR3nt: TGTGCCAGCAGCGCGGACGGACCTAGGACAGGCCCGAAGCAGCCCCAGCATTTT

abundance: few
j_gene: TRBJ1-4
d_gene: TRBD1
v_gene: TRBV7-2
CDR3aa: CASSSRTGNNEKLFF
CDR3nt: TGTGCCAGCAGCTCGAGGACAGGGAATAATGAAAAACTGTTTTTT

abundance: NA
j_gene: TRBJ2-1
d_gene: TRBD2
v_gene: TRBV12-5
CDR3aa: CASGSGAGGPEPYNEQFF
CDR3nt: TGTGCTAGTGGCTCCGGGGCGGGAGGGCCTGAACCCTACAATGAGCAGTTCTTC

abundance: once
j_gene: TRBJ2-1
d_gene: NA
v_gene: TRBV7-2
CDR3aa: CASSPGQSYNEQFF
CDR3nt: TGTGCCAGCAGCCCCGGACAGTCATACAATGAGCAGTTCTTC

abundance: NA
j_gene: TRBJ2-5
d_gene: NA
v_gene: TRBV15
CDR3aa: CATSRDLVAETQYF
CDR3nt: TGTGCCACCAGCAGAGATCTCGTCGCGGAGACCCAGTACTTC

abundance: NA
j_gene: TRBJ2-3
d_gene: TRBD2
v_gene: TRBV7-2
CDR3aa: CASSLGTSGGTDTQYF
CDR3nt: TGTGCCAGCAGCTTAGGGACTAGCGGGGGCACAGATACGCAGTATTTT

abundance: NA
j_gene: TRBJ1-5
d_gene: NA
v_gene: TRBV28
CDR3aa: CASSLPVTGLHF
CDR3nt: TGTGCCAGCAGTCTTCCCGTGACAGGTTTGCATTTT

abundance: NA
j_gene: TRBJ2-1
d_gene: TRBD2
v_gene: TRBV7-7
CDR3aa: CASSLSGGVGEQFF
CDR3nt: TGTGCTAGCAGCCTTAGCGGGGGGGTCGGTGAGCAGTTCTTC

abundance: once
j_gene: TRBJ2-1
d_gene: NA
v_gene: TRBV6-5
CDR3aa: CASSRISSYNEQFF
CDR3nt: TGTGCCAGCAGCCGAATTAGCTCCTACAATGAGCAGTTCTTC

abundance: NA
j_gene: TRBJ2-7
d_gene: TRBD2
v_gene: TRBV18
CDR3aa: CASSSGLAPGSYEQYF
CDR3nt: TGTGCCAGCTCATCGGGACTAGCGCCCGGCTCCTACGAGCAGTACTTC

abundance: few
j_gene: TRBJ1-1
d_gene: TRBD1
v_gene: TRBV19
CDR3aa: CASSDGTEFEAFF
CDR3nt: TGTGCCAGTAGTGACGGGACAGAGTTTGAAGCTTTCTTT

abundance: NA
j_gene: TRBJ1-5
d_gene: NA
v_gene: TRBV27
CDR3aa: CASSFNSNQPQHF
CDR3nt: TGTGCCAGCAGTTTTAACAGCAATCAGCCCCAGCATTTT

abundance: NA
j_gene: TRBJ2-1
d_gene: NA
v_gene: TRBV14
CDR3aa: CASSQANYNEQFF
CDR3nt: TGTGCCAGCAGCCAGGCGAACTACAATGAGCAGTTCTTC

abundance: NA
j_gene: TRBJ1-5
d_gene: NA
v_gene: TRBV6-5
CDR3aa: CASSRDRFSNQPQHF
CDR3nt: TGTGCCAGCAGCCGCGACAGGTTCAGCAATCAGCCCCAGCATTTT

abundance: NA
j_gene: TRBJ2-7
d_gene: TRBD1
v_gene: TRBV5-5
CDR3aa: CASSRLGAGGSYEQYF
CDR3nt: TGTGCCAGCAGCCGACTAGGGGCAGGGGGCTCTTACGAGCAGTACTTC

abundance: NA
j_gene: TRBJ1-1
d_gene: NA
v_gene: TRBV5-5
CDR3aa: CASSLTTGPNTEAFF
CDR3nt: TGTGCCAGCAGCTTGACGACAGGCCCGAACACTGAAGCTTTCTTT

abundance: NA
j_gene: TRBJ2-5
d_gene: NA
v_gene: TRBV4-2
CDR3aa: CASSQGMSEGETQYF
CDR3nt: TGTGCCAGCAGCCAAGGAATGTCTGAGGGGGAGACCCAGTACTTC

abundance: NA
j_gene: TRBJ2-2
d_gene: TRBD2
v_gene: TRBV6-5
CDR3aa: CASSLLAGPTGELFF
CDR3nt: TGTGCCAGCAGCCTACTAGCGGGCCCCACCGGGGAGCTGTTTTTT

abundance: NA
j_gene: TRBJ2-5
d_gene: NA
v_gene: TRBV6-5
CDR3aa: CASSTGKETQYF
CDR3nt: TGTGCCAGCAGTACAGGGAAAGAGACCCAGTACTTC

abundance: NA
j_gene: TRBJ1-2
d_gene: NA
v_gene: TRBV19
CDR3aa: CASSSQGEGERYGYTF
CDR3nt: TGTGCCAGTAGTAGCCAAGGGGAGGGTGAGAGGTATGGCTACACCTTC

abundance: NA
j_gene: TRBJ2-3
d_gene: TRBD2
v_gene: TRBV30
CDR3aa: CAWSSTSGTDTQYF
CDR3nt: TGTGCCTGGAGTTCGACTAGCGGCACAGATACGCAGTATTTT

abundance: NA
j_gene: TRBJ2-3
d_gene: NA
v_gene: TRBV5-6
CDR3aa: CASSSRGTDTQYF
CDR3nt: TGTGCCAGCAGCTCCCGGGGGACAGATACGCAGTATTTT

abundance: NA
j_gene: TRBJ2-7
d_gene: NA
v_gene: TRBV19
CDR3aa: CASSPVIGVYEQYF
CDR3nt: TGTGCCAGTAGTCCGGTTATCGGGGTCTACGAGCAGTACTTC

abundance: NA
j_gene: TRBJ2-3
d_gene: NA
v_gene: TRBV9
CDR3aa: CASSVDPRTTDTQYF
CDR3nt: TGTGCCAGCAGCGTAGACCCCAGGACCACAGATACGCAGTATTTT

abundance: NA
j_gene: TRBJ2-4
d_gene: NA
v_gene: TRBV18
CDR3aa: CASSPPDGESAKNIQYF
CDR3nt: TGTGCCAGCTCACCACCGGACGGAGAGTCGGCCAAAAACATTCAGTACTTC

abundance: NA
j_gene: TRBJ2-5
d_gene: NA
v_gene: TRBV19
CDR3aa: CASSTTGSETQYF
CDR3nt: TGTGCCAGTAGTACTACAGGGTCGGAGACCCAGTACTTC

abundance: NA
j_gene: TRBJ2-5
d_gene: NA
v_gene: TRBV6-5
CDR3aa: CASSYMSTQYF
CDR3nt: TGTGCCAGCAGTTACATGTCTACCCAGTACTTC

abundance: once
j_gene: TRBJ2-1
d_gene: NA
v_gene: TRBV7-2
CDR3aa: CASSLGEAGEQFF
CDR3nt: TGTGCCAGCAGCTTAGGAGAGGCGGGTGAGCAGTTCTTC

abundance: NA
j_gene: TRBJ2-7
d_gene: NA
v_gene: TRBV4-3
CDR3aa: CASSQDTGGSRDEQYF
CDR3nt: TGCGCCAGCAGCCAAGATACGGGGGGCTCGAGGGACGAGCAGTACTTC

abundance: NA
j_gene: TRBJ1-5
d_gene: NA
v_gene: TRBV6-6
CDR3aa: CASRRQTRNQPQHF
CDR3nt: TGTGCCAGCAGGAGACAGACCCGCAATCAGCCCCAGCATTTT

abundance: NA
j_gene: TRBJ2-4
d_gene: TRBD2
v_gene: TRBV19
CDR3aa: CASSIGGTTSKNIQYF
CDR3nt: TGTGCCAGTAGTATCGGCGGGACTACCTCCAAAAACATTCAGTACTTC

abundance: NA
j_gene: TRBJ2-7
d_gene: TRBD2
v_gene: TRBV10-1
CDR3aa: CASLKPPTSGRSEQYF
CDR3nt: TGCGCCAGCTTAAAACCCCCGACTAGCGGGAGATCCGAGCAGTACTTC

abundance: NA
j_gene: TRBJ2-2
d_gene: NA
v_gene: TRBV15
CDR3aa: CATSRDRDSPQELFF
CDR3nt: TGTGCCACCAGCAGAGATCGGGACTCCCCCCAGGAGCTGTTTTTT